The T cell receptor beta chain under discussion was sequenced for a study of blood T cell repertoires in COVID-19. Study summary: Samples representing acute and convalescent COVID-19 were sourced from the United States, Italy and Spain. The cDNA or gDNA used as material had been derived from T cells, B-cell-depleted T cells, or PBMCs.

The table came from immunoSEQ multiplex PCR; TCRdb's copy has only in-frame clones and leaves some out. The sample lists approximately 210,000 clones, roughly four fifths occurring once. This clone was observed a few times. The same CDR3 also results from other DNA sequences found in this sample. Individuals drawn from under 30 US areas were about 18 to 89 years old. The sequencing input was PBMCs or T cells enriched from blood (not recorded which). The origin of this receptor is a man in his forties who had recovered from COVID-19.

The CDR3 loop is CASSLGGFSSYNSPLHF. In DNA, the CDR3 is TGTGCCAGCAGTTTGGGGGGTTTTAGCTCCTATAATTCACCCCTCCACTTT. The rearrangement links TRBV27 to TRBJ1-6; possibly TRBD1 for D (5 bases). The CDR3 runs 17 residues. The germline gives CDR1 MNHEY, CDR2 SMNVEV (reference sequence). V lost 3 bases to trimming and J lost 0 bases, with 12 bases between them.